The 25 T cell receptor beta chains presented below share a single source sample, sequenced in a study of control samples from healthy donors and cancer patients (dated by TCRdb to the early 2020s). The library was made by the immunoSEQ multiplex PCR assay. In its TCRdb copy, this immuneACCESS table keeps in-frame sequences only and misses some clones. Where compared with another copy, unresolved V genes explain less than half of these, and the others have no known cause. This sample is represented by about 65,000 clones; roughly nine tenths of them were singletons. Jointly, the top ten make up more than 1% of the sample. Sequencing used PBMCs. Receptors originate from a woman aged 45-65 years with colorectal cancer.

This chain connects TRBV9 to TRBJ1-1, with no clear D. V lost 3 bases, J lost 3 bases, and 30 bases lay in between. This CDR3 region has 20 residues. CDR1 and CDR2 from the germline V gene are SGDLS and YYNGEE. The CDR3 spells CASSGGQKTSVRFWDTEAFF. CDR3 bases: TGTGCCAGCAGCGGGGGTCAAAAGACCTCTGTTAGGTTCTGGGACACTGAAGCTTTCTTT. Full variable domain (remainder filled in from reference TRBV9 and TRBJ1-1): DSGVTQTPKHLITATGQRVTLRCSPRSGDLSVYWYQQSLDQGLQFLIQYYNGEERAKGNILERFSAQQFPDLHSELNLSSLELGDSALYFCASSGGQKTSVRFWDTEAFFGQGTRLTVV.

CDR3 sequence (DNA): TGTGCCAGCAGCTTCCGAACAGTTTCCTACGAGCAGTACTTC. Amino acids: CASSFRTVSYEQYF. The chain links TRBV7-2 to TRBJ2-7; D not certain. This CDR3 is built from 14 residues. V lost 3 bases to trimming and J lost 1 base, with 10 bases between them. Germline V gives CDR1 SGHTA, CDR2 FQGNSA.

V and J are TRBV5-1 and TRBJ2-2, with D tentatively TRBD1 (6 bases). Germline loops: CDR1 SGHRS, CDR2 YFSETQ. V gave up 4 bases and J gave up 0 bases, with 10 bases separating them. The CDR3 spans 15 residues. CDR3: CASSQDRANTGELFF. Here the CDR3 DNA reads TGCGCCAGCAGCCAGGACAGAGCGAACACCGGGGAGCTGTTTTTT.

V gene TRBV28 combines with J gene TRBJ2-1, with TRBD2 matching 14 bases. The V and J ends lost 6 bases and 12 bases, in that order; junction bases with no gene match: 4. This CDR3 region has 13 residues. Germline values: CDR1 MDHEN, CDR2 SYDVKM. CDR3 DNA: TGTGCCAGCAGGCCCGGACTAGCGGGAGGGCAGTTCTTC. Its translation is CASRPGLAGGQFF.

The chain has TRBV7-8 and TRBJ1-4, with unresolved D. This CDR3 has 17 amino acids. V dropped 4 bases and J dropped 0 bases, with 15 bases sitting between them. CDR1 is SGHVS, CDR2 FQNEAQ, per germline. As DNA, the CDR3 is TGTGCCAGCAGCTCCTCTACGCGGTTCACAACTAATGAAAAACTGTTTTTT. As protein: CASSSSTRFTTNEKLFF.

The chain recombines TRBV19 with TRBJ2-3, with D perhaps matching TRBD1 (5 bases). There are 13 residues in the CDR3. Trimming removed 5 bases at V and 6 bases at J, with 12 bases between. CDR1 is LNHDA and CDR2 is SQIVND in the germline V gene (reference sequence). The CDR3: CASSASTVDTQYF. The CDR3, as DNA: TGTGCCAGTAGTGCTTCGACAGTGGATACGCAGTATTTT.

This chain connects TRBV6-6 to TRBJ2-2, with 11 bases lining up with TRBD2. The junction had 3 bases not matched to a gene; V was cut back by 6 bases and J by 0 bases. This CDR3 comprises 16 residues. Germline lookup yields CDR1 MNHNY and CDR2 SVGAGI (reference sequence). The CDR3 loop reads CASREGLAANTGELFF. CDR3 bases: TGTGCCAGCAGGGAGGGACTAGCGGCGAACACCGGGGAGCTGTTTTTT.

This chain links TRBV14 with TRBJ1-2; no reliable D call. Trimming took off 5 bases at V and 4 bases at J, with 11 bases between the two ends. Germline V gene data show CDR1 as SGHDN and CDR2 as FVKESK. The CDR3 spans 13 residues. CDR3 nucleotides: TGTGCCAGCAGCTCAGCAGGAGGCTATGGCTACACCTTC. It translates to CASSSAGGYGYTF.

J is TRBJ2-5 and V is TRBV5-1; the match to TRBD2 covers 7 bases. The V gene's germline CDR1 is SGHRS and CDR2 YFSETQ. V shed 0 bases, J shed 6 bases, and the junction held 8 bases outside the gene matches. The CDR3 has 15 amino acids. CDR3 loop: CASSLVSQSGKTQYF. CDR3 DNA sequence: TGCGCCAGCAGCTTGGTGTCGCAGAGCGGGAAGACCCAGTACTTC.

The rearrangement joins TRBV7-3 to TRBJ2-1; 7 bases are shared with TRBD2. With V trimmed by 5 bases and J by 6 bases, 7 bases remained unmatched. The CDR3 totals 14 residues. Germline V gene lookup returns CDR1 SGHTA and CDR2 FQGTGA. The CDR3: CASSLLVAGNEQFF. The CDR3 DNA reads TGTGCCAGCAGCCTCCTGGTAGCGGGCAATGAGCAGTTCTTC.

V usage is TRBV18 and J usage is TRBJ1-1, with a weak D call TRBD1 (5 bases). Germline V CDR1 and CDR2: KGHSH, LQKENI. With 2 bases removed from V and 4 bases from J, the gap between germline ends came to 11 bases. This CDR3 has 14 residues. The CDR3 region has the DNA TGTGCCAGCTCACCAGCAGGGACGTCCACTGAAGCTTTCTTT. Protein product: CASSPAGTSTEAFF.

CDR3 loop: CASRPPSSSYEQYF. The CDR3 DNA reads TGTGCCAGCAGGCCCCCAAGTAGCTCCTACGAGCAGTACTTC. This rearrangement joins TRBV6-5 to TRBJ2-7; D uncertain. CDR1 MNHEY and CDR2 SVGAGI come from the germline V gene. The length of the CDR3 is 14 residues. Trimming took off 6 bases at V and 0 bases at J, with 12 bases between the two ends.

The chain links TRBV5-1 to TRBJ2-2; 7 positions match TRBD2. Germline values: CDR1 SGHRS, CDR2 YFSETQ. This CDR3 comprises 13 residues. The ends lost 7 bases at V and 3 bases at J; junction bases unmatched: 3. The CDR3 bases are TGCGCCAGCTGCCGGGGGGACACCGGGGAGCTGTTTTTT. This sequence encodes CASCRGDTGELFF.

The CDR3 loop is CASSYSMNTEAFF. DNA for the CDR3: TGTGCCAGCAGCTACAGCATGAACACTGAAGCTTTCTTT. The chain uses TRBV27 and TRBJ1-1; D is undetermined. Germline V gene lookup returns CDR1 MNHEY and CDR2 SMNVEV (reference sequence). Trimming left V 6 bases short and J 0 bases short, with 8 bases between. The CDR3 runs to 13 residues.

The chain uses TRBV28 and TRBJ2-6, with D unclear. The V gene's germline CDR1 is MDHEN and CDR2 SYDVKM. The V and J ends lost 8 bases and 0 bases respectively, with 8 bases between them. The length of the CDR3 is 14 residues. The CDR3 region is CASARVSGANVLTF. In DNA, the CDR3 is TGTGCCAGCGCAAGGGTCTCTGGGGCCAACGTCCTGACTTTC.

The chain uses TRBV12-5 and TRBJ2-3, with 11 bases fitting TRBD2. V lost 4 bases and J lost 6; bases outside the gene matches: 18. Per germline, CDR1 LGHNT and CDR2 FRNRAP. The CDR3 spans 19 residues. CDR3 sequence reads: CASGSLVRVLAGGGDTQYF. The CDR3 coding sequence is TGTGCTAGTGGTTCCTTGGTTAGGGTTCTAGCGGGGGGAGGGGATACGCAGTATTTT.

The chain recombines TRBV9 with TRBJ1-1; the match to TRBD1 covers 10 bases. This CDR3 spans 16 amino acids. Trimming took 3 bases from V and 2 from J; bases not matched to a gene: 7. The germline V gene has CDR1 SGDLS and CDR2 YYNGEE. In DNA, the CDR3 is TGTGCCAGCAGCGGGGGACAGGGGAAGGGAAACACTGAAGCTTTCTTT. Translated: CASSGGQGKGNTEAFF.

The chain couples TRBV10-3 to TRBJ2-7; TRBD1 might be the D (6 bases). The germline CDR1 and CDR2 sequences are ENHRY and SYGVKD. V lost 10 bases to trimming and J lost 5 bases, with 21 bases between them. CDR3 length: 14 amino acids. The CDR3 reads CATQGGASRDEQYF. The CDR3 region has the DNA TGTGCCACTCAAGGGGGAGCCTCAAGGGACGAGCAGTACTTC.

The V gene is TRBV7-2, the J gene TRBJ2-7; the D gene is possibly TRBD2 (6 bases). Germline V gene data show CDR1 as SGHTA and CDR2 as FQGNSA. The V end was cut by 7 bases, the J end by 7 bases, with 17 bases between. The CDR3 runs to 13 residues. CDR3 sequence (DNA): TGTGCCAGCATCGGGAGTCTGGGGGGAGAGCAGTACTTC. Translation gives CASIGSLGGEQYF.

The J gene is TRBJ1-1, the V gene TRBV6-1, with D perhaps matching TRBD1 (6 bases). V lost 2 bases to trimming and J lost 1 base, with 11 bases between them. Per the germline V gene, CDR1 is MNHNS and CDR2 is SASEGT. The CDR3 loop spans 15 amino acids. For the CDR3, the DNA is TGTGCCAGCAGTGAAACCAGGACAGAGAACACTGAAGCTTTCTTT. This codes for CASSETRTENTEAFF.

The V and J genes are TRBV5-1 and TRBJ1-1; D gene unclear. The CDR3 is made up of 13 amino acids. Germline CDR1 is SGHRS and CDR2 is YFSETQ. V lost 0 bases to trimming and J lost 3 bases, with 6 bases between them. This chain's CDR3 is CASSLDGDTEAFF. CDR3 sequence (DNA): TGCGCCAGCAGCTTGGATGGAGACACTGAAGCTTTCTTT.

The count of this clone is one. The rearrangement uses TRBV25-1 and TRBJ2-4; the D is unclear. The CDR3 covers 16 residues. V gave up 3 bases and J gave up 8 bases, with 20 bases separating them. Germline V lookup: CDR1 MGHDK, CDR2 SYGVNS. The CDR3 protein is CASSESVSGGLDIQYF. The CDR3 region has the DNA TGTGCCAGCAGTGAGTCAGTTAGTGGTGGGTTGGACATTCAGTACTTC.

The chain links TRBV18 to TRBJ2-7, with D possibly matching TRBD2 (5 bases). The CDR3 contains 16 residues. V lost 3 bases, J lost 1 base, and 16 bases lay in between. Germline-derived CDR1 and CDR2 are KGHSH and LQKENI. The CDR3 sequence is CASSPSGSGQSYEQYF. CDR3 nucleotides: TGTGCCAGCTCACCCTCGGGAAGCGGTCAGTCCTACGAGCAGTACTTC. Full variable domain (remainder filled in from reference TRBV18 and TRBJ2-7): NAGVMQNPRHLVRRRGQEARLRCSPMKGHSHVYWYRQLPEEGLKFMVYLQKENIIDESGMPKERFSAEFPKEGPSILRIQQVVRGDSAAYFCASSPSGSGQSYEQYFGPGTRLTVT.

This clone was seen more than once but under ten times. J is TRBJ1-5 and V is TRBV30; D remains unclear. Trimming removed 5 bases from V and 3 bases from J, with 11 bases in between. This CDR3 is built from 13 residues. Germline V CDR1 and CDR2: GTSNPN, SVGIG (reference sequence). The CDR3 nucleotides read TGTGCCTGGGCCGGCGGGGTCAATCAGCCCCAGCATTTT. Protein sequence: CAWAGGVNQPQHF. Based on the CDR3 plus reference TRBV30 and TRBJ1-5, the full variable domain is SQTIHQWPATLVQPVGSPLSLECTVEGTSNPNLYWYRQAAGRGLQLLFYSVGIGQISSEVPQNLSASRPQDRQFILSSKKLLLSDSGFYLCAWAGGVNQPQHFGDGTRLSIL.

V is TRBV6-1 and J is TRBJ1-1, with D unclear. From germline, CDR1 is MNHNS and CDR2 SASEGT. CDR3 length: 16 residues. V dropped 1 base and J dropped 0 bases, with 12 bases sitting between them. In DNA, the CDR3 is TGTGCCAGCAGTGAAGGCCAGGCAAGGGTGAACACTGAAGCTTTCTTT. Protein: CASSEGQARVNTEAFF.